The sequence of this T cell receptor beta chain was determined in a study of early T cells in non-severe SARS-CoV-2 infection. Study details: Unsorted whole-blood RNA was sequenced in bulk, leaving chains unpaired. Overall study findings and caveats: Matching with VDJdb favored anti-spike CD8 responses (missing private and CD4 specificities).

This clonotype was picked up many times. Antigen: not known. Individual cDNA molecules each received unique molecular identifiers attached to them. TCRdb used MiXCR to reprocess the 5' RACE reads, holding one entry per CDR3 protein. The sample lists about 62,000 distinct CDR3 sequences; 8.5% to 9.5% were seen once. In germline, CDR1 is SGHRS, CDR2 YFSETQ. The V segment lost 0 bases and the J segment 5 bases; nucleotides outside the gene matches: 2. The CDR3 is 14 residues long. The sequencing sample was made of whole blood. This TCR was recovered from an adult who was a healthcare worker with PCR-confirmed SARS-CoV-2 infection or an uninfected control (not recorded which). The chain links TRBV5-1 to TRBJ1-5, with 7 bases that match TRBD1. The CDR3 loop is CASSLDRGDQPQHF. CDR3 coding DNA: TGCGCCAGCAGCTTGGACAGGGGCGATCAGCCCCAGCATTTT. The full variable domain, with the rest looked up from reference TRBV5-1 and TRBJ1-5, is KAGVTQTPRYLIKTRGQQVTLSCSPISGHRSVSWYQQTPGQGLQFLFEYFSETQRNKGNFPGRFSGRQFSNSRSEMNVSTLELGDSALYLCASSLDRGDQPQHFGDGTRLSIL.